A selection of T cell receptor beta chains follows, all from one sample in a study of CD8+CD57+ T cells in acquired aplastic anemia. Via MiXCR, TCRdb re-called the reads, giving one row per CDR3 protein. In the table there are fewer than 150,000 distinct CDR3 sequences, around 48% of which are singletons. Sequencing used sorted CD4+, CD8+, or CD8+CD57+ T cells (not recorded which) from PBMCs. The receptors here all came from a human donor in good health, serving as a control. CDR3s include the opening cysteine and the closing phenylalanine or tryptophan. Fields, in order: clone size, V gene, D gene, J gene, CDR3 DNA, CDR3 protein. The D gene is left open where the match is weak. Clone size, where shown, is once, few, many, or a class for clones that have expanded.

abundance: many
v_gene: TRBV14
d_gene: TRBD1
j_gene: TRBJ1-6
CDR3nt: TGTGCCAGCAGCCAAGGGGGGCACAGGGGTTATAATTCACCCCTCCACTTT
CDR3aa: CASSQGGHRGYNSPLHF

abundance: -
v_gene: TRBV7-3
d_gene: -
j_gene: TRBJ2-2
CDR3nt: TGTGCCAGCAGCCGAGCGGGTTCCGGGGAGCTGTTTTTT
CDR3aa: CASSRAGSGELFF

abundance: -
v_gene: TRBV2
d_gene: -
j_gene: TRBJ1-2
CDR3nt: TGTGCCAGCAGTCCCGGTCCGACCGATTATGGCTACACCTTC
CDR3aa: CASSPGPTDYGYTF

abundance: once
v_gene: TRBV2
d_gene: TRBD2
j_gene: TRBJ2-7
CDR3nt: TGTGCCAGCAGACCGACTAGCGGGATCAAATACGAGCAGTACTTC
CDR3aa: CASRPTSGIKYEQYF

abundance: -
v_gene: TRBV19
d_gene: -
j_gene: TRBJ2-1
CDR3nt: TGTGCCAGTAGTACCGACAGGAACTCCTACAATGAGCAGTTCTTC
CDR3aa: CASSTDRNSYNEQFF

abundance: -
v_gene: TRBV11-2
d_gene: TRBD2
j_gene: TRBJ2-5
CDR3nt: TGTGCCAGCAGCTTAGGGTCTCGGCGAGGGACTAGCGGTCGACAAGAGACCCAGTACTTC
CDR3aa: CASSLGSRRGTSGRQETQYF

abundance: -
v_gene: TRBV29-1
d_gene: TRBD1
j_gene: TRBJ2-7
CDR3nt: TGCAGCGGGGGACAGGGAGGCTGCGAGCAGTACTTC
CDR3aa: CSGGQGGCEQYF

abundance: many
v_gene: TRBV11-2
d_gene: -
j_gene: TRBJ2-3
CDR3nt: TGTGCCAGCAGCCCCAAAAACGCGGGAAGCACAGATACGCAGTATTTT
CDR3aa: CASSPKNAGSTDTQYF

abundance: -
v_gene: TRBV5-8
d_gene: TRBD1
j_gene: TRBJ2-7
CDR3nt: TGTGCCAGCAGACCCGGGACAGGGTCCCGGGACGAGCAGTACTTC
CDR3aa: CASRPGTGSRDEQYF

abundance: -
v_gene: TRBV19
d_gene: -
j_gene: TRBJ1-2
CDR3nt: TGTGCCAGTAGTATCTCGGGGCTCTATGGCTACACCTTC
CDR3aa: CASSISGLYGYTF

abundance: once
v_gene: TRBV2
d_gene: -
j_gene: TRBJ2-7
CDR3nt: TGTGCCAGACGGACTTCATCCTACGAGCAGTACTTC
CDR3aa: CARRTSSYEQYF